The sequence of this T cell receptor (beta chain) was determined in a study of blood T cell repertoires in COVID-19. Profiling relied on immunoSEQ multiplex PCR, and the TCRdb table lists in-frame clones only, not all of them. Of tens of thousands of clones in the sample, about four fifths were seen once. Germline V lookup: CDR1 LNHDA, CDR2 SQIVND (reference sequence). The CDR3 is 15 amino acids. V shed 3 bases, J shed 6 bases, and the junction held 6 bases outside the gene matches. Sequenced input: peripheral blood. The sequence came from a man aged 60 to 75 with active COVID-19. The rearrangement links TRBV19 to TRBJ2-1, with 9 bases matching TRBD2. CDR3 amino acids: CASSMAGGYVNEQFF. Here the CDR3 DNA reads TGTGCCAGTAGTATGGCGGGGGGGTATGTCAATGAGCAGTTCTTC.